The 19 T cell receptor beta chains presented below share a single source sample, sequenced in a study of identical twins. MiXCR, applied by TCRdb to the 5' RACE reads, yields one record per CDR3 protein. The table lists 200,000 to 250,000 distinct CDR3 sequences, roughly 13% of them singletons. These sequences were also reported in another study, on yellow fever vaccine responses in identical twins.

Sequencing input: memory (CD45RO+) T cells sorted from blood. These receptors were collected from a woman between 18 and 29 years old in good health.

This clonotype has more than one count but fewer than ten. This chain links TRBV7-2 with TRBJ2-5; D remains ambiguous. Germline V lookup: CDR1 SGHTA, CDR2 FQGNSA. V gave up 1 base and J gave up 1 base, with 10 bases separating them. The CDR3 runs 15 residues. The CDR3 sequence: CASSLVGVPQETQYF. The CDR3 DNA reads TGTGCCAGCAGCTTAGTTGGGGTACCCCAAGAGACCCAGTACTTC.

This clonotype showed up just a few times. V is TRBV4-1 and J is TRBJ1-6; 9 positions match TRBD1. Germline trimming cut 3 bases from V and 7 bases from J; bases unmatched to any gene: 4. The CDR3 sequence is 15 residues long. Germline V CDR1 and CDR2: MGHRA, YSYEKL. The CDR3 protein is CASSHPDRGNSPLHF. CDR3 nucleotide sequence: TGCGCCAGCAGCCATCCCGACAGGGGGAATTCACCCCTCCACTTT.

The table lists this clonotype with a few counts. The V gene is TRBV7-3, the J gene TRBJ1-1, with D possibly matching TRBD1 (5 bases). Germline CDR1 and CDR2: SGHTA and FQGTGA. V lost 0 bases, J lost 5 bases, and 7 bases lay in between. The CDR3 is made up of 13 amino acids. The CDR3 nucleotides read TGTGCCAGCAGCTTAACCCGGGGGACTGAAGCTTTCTTT. It codes for CASSLTRGTEAFF.

This clonotype was observed a few times. V usage is TRBV6-5 and J usage is TRBJ1-1; D not resolved. The germline V gene encodes CDR1 MNHEY and CDR2 SVGAGI. Trimming removed 3 bases at V and 2 bases at J, with 10 bases between. The CDR3 spans 14 residues. The CDR3 nucleotides are TGTGCCAGCAGTTATAAGGTGTTCAACACTGAAGCTTTCTTT. Protein: CASSYKVFNTEAFF.

The rearrangement joins TRBV30 to TRBJ2-2; tentatively, D is TRBD1 (6 bases). The length of the CDR3 is 14 residues. Germline CDR1 reads GTSNPN; CDR2 reads SVGIG (reference sequence). V lost 8 bases and J lost 1, with 14 bases in between. The CDR3 loop reads CARQDSQNTGELFF. Here the CDR3 DNA reads TGTGCCAGACAGGACAGCCAGAACACCGGGGAGCTGTTTTTT.

The rearrangement links TRBV7-6 to TRBJ2-1; TRBD1 is a possible D gene (6 bases). V was trimmed by 5 bases and J by 2 bases, leaving 13 bases between them. The germline V gene encodes CDR1 SGHVS and CDR2 FNYEAQ. The length of the CDR3 is 15 residues. CDR3 residues: CASSQSWGPYNEQFF. The CDR3, as DNA: TGTGCCAGCAGCCAGTCCTGGGGGCCCTACAATGAGCAGTTCTTC.

This clonotype came up a few times. The rearrangement links TRBV7-2 to TRBJ2-7; D is unresolved. V dropped 0 bases and J dropped 1 base, with 7 bases sitting between them. The CDR3 length is 14 residues. Germline V lookup: CDR1 SGHTA, CDR2 FQGNSA. CDR3 in DNA: TGTGCCAGCAGCTTAGCAGTTAAATCCTACGAGCAGTACTTC. This gives the protein CASSLAVKSYEQYF.

This clonotype appeared a few times. The CDR3 nucleotides are TGTGCTAGTGGTTTGGGAGGCACAGATACGCAGTATTTT. Protein sequence: CASGLGGTDTQYF. The rearrangement uses TRBV12-5 and TRBJ2-3; the D is unclear. The CDR3 loop spans 13 amino acids. The V end was cut by 1 base, the J end by 1 base, with 3 bases between. Germline V gives CDR1 LGHNT, CDR2 FRNRAP.

V usage is TRBV25-1 and J usage is TRBJ2-1; 7 nucleotides agree with TRBD1. This CDR3 spans 16 amino acids. Trimming at V came to 3 bases and at J to 3 bases, leaving 8 bases not matched to a gene. Germline-derived CDR1 and CDR2 are MGHDK and SYGVNS. In DNA, the CDR3 is TGTGCCAGCAGTGATCCCGGGACAGATCACTACAATGAGCAGTTCTTC. It encodes CASSDPGTDHYNEQFF.

In this sample, this clonotype turned up a few times. This chain uses TRBV20-1 with TRBJ2-1; D remains unclear. The V end was cut by 2 bases, the J end by 7 bases, with 9 bases between. Germline values: CDR1 DFQATT, CDR2 SNEGSKA (reference sequence). The CDR3 is 12 amino acids. The CDR3 bases are TGCAGTGCTAGAAAACTAATAAATGAGCAGTTCTTC. This codes for CSARKLINEQFF.

This clonotype has only one observation. The chain joins TRBV6-1 to TRBJ2-3; D is ambiguous. The CDR3 consists of 13 residues. V lost 6 bases to trimming and J lost 4 bases, with 11 bases between them. Germline V lookup: CDR1 MNHNS, CDR2 SASEGT. CDR3 amino acids: CASRSPSPDTQYF. The CDR3 DNA is TGTGCCAGCAGATCCCCTTCACCAGATACGCAGTATTTT.

The chain recombines TRBV6-2 or TRBV6-3 with TRBJ2-7; 12 bases are a match to TRBD1. CDR3 length: 18 residues. The germline gives CDR1 MNHEY, CDR2 SVGEGT. Trimming at V came to 2 bases and at J to 3 bases, leaving 11 bases not matched to a gene. The CDR3 protein is CASSYGPGQGARIYEQYF. CDR3 DNA sequence: TGTGCCAGCAGTTACGGACCGGGACAGGGGGCGCGAATCTACGAGCAGTACTTC.

This clonotype was picked up a small number of times. The V gene is TRBV6-2 or TRBV6-3, the J gene TRBJ1-5, with D maybe TRBD1 (5 bases). V was shortened by 6 bases and J by 6 bases, with 15 bases between the two germline ends. This CDR3 spans 14 amino acids. The germline gives CDR1 MNHEY, CDR2 SVGEGT. CDR3 amino acids: CASSPGQGGQPQHF. As DNA, the CDR3 is TGTGCCAGCAGCCCCGGGCAGGGCGGTCAGCCCCAGCATTTT.

The chain uses TRBV6-4 and TRBJ2-1, with 12 bases identical to TRBD2. The junction had 20 bases not matched to a gene; V was cut back by 6 bases and J by 8 bases. The CDR3 extends over 19 amino acids. Germline values: CDR1 MRHNA, CDR2 SNTAGT. CDR3 protein: CASRTIERGLAGGRYEQFF. In nucleotides, the CDR3 is TGTGCCAGCAGGACTATAGAGAGGGGCCTAGCGGGGGGGCGTTATGAGCAGTTCTTC.

The chain is built from TRBV20-1 and TRBJ2-4; TRBD1 matches 7 bases. V dropped 4 bases and J dropped 4; count of bases not matched to a gene: 4. CDR3 length equals 13 residues. Germline CDR1 is DFQATT and CDR2 is SNEGSKA (reference sequence). Here the CDR3 DNA reads TGCAGTGCTACCGGGACAGCGAAAAACATTCAGTACTTC. This encodes CSATGTAKNIQYF.

In this sample, this clonotype turned up a few times. The chain employs TRBV7-2 and TRBJ1-1; D unresolved. Trimming left V 2 bases short and J 2 bases short, with 6 bases between. This CDR3 contains 13 residues. Germline-derived CDR1 and CDR2 are SGHTA and FQGNSA. The CDR3 coding sequence is TGTGCCAGCAGCTTAATGCTCAACACTGAAGCTTTCTTT. Translating gives CASSLMLNTEAFF.

This clonotype was recorded a few times. V gene TRBV7-2 combines with J gene TRBJ1-2; D gene unclear. V was trimmed by 5 bases and J by 3 bases, leaving 10 bases between them. This CDR3 has 13 residues. CDR1 is SGHTA and CDR2 is FQGNSA in the germline V gene. The CDR3 protein is CASSPDTDYGYTF. DNA of the CDR3: TGTGCCAGCAGCCCAGACACCGACTATGGCTACACCTTC.

Remarks on this clonotype: A much larger clone lies a single base off, so this may be a read error. The rearrangement uses TRBV6-6 and TRBJ2-7, with 9 positions matching TRBD2. Germline assignment: CDR1 MNHNY and CDR2 SVGAGI (reference sequence). The CDR3 runs 12 residues. Trimming took 7 bases from V and 2 from J; bases not matched to a gene: 0. This chain's CDR3 is CASTSGTYEQYF. CDR3 nucleotide sequence: TGTGCCAGCACTAGCGGGACCTACGAGCAGTACTTC.

This sequence joins TRBV5-1 and TRBJ2-7, with D perhaps given as TRBD1 or TRBD2 (5 bases each). CDR3 length: 14 amino acids. The germline V and J ends were trimmed by 0 bases and 5 bases, with 12 bases remaining between them. Per the germline V gene, CDR1 is SGHRS and CDR2 is YFSETQ. In nucleotides, the CDR3 is TGCGCCAGCAGCTTGGAATGGGGGTTGGACGAGCAGTACTTC. This codes for CASSLEWGLDEQYF.